These 31 T cell receptor beta chains came from one sample sequenced in a study of early T cells in non-severe SARS-CoV-2 infection. TCRdb ran MiXCR on the 5' RACE reads and lists one entry per CDR3 protein. The sample records 84,000 or so distinct CDR3 sequences, roughly an eighth being singletons. Sequenced material: whole blood. These receptors came from an adult who was a healthcare worker with PCR-confirmed SARS-CoV-2 infection or an uninfected control (not recorded which).

This chain joins TRBV12-3 or TRBV12-4 and TRBJ1-6; D not resolved. The germline V and J ends were trimmed by 3 bases and 9 bases, with 12 bases remaining between them. This CDR3 has 14 residues. The DNA for the CDR3 is TGTGCCAGCAGTTTGGACGCCGAGGGTTCACCCCTCCACTTT. Amino acids: CASSLDAEGSPLHF.

This clonotype was seen a few times. The V gene is TRBV11-2, the J gene TRBJ1-1, with TRBD1 identical over 9 bases. The germline V gene encodes CDR1 SGHAT and CDR2 FQNNGV. The CDR3 runs to 16 residues. Trimming at V came to 1 base and at J to 7 bases, leaving 10 bases not matched to a gene. Here the CDR3 DNA reads TGTGCCAGCAGCTTAGCTACACAGGGGGCGGGGAGTGAAGCTTTCTTT. Translation: CASSLATQGAGSEAFF.

This clonotype was seen at least ten times. V and J are TRBV6-2 or TRBV6-3 and TRBJ2-1; no clear D. From germline, CDR1 is MNHEY and CDR2 SVGEGT. Trimming pared 6 bases from V and 7 bases from J, leaving 13 bases between. The CDR3 loop spans 13 amino acids. In nucleotides, the CDR3 is TGTGCCAGCAGCCCCCTCTTAGGGAATGAGCAGTTCTTC. This codes for CASSPLLGNEQFF.

The rearrangement uses TRBV6-5 and TRBJ1-2; weak D call: TRBD1 (6 bases). From germline, CDR1 is MNHEY and CDR2 SVGAGI. V lost 5 bases, J lost 5 bases, and 18 bases lay in between. This CDR3 has 15 amino acids. The CDR3 DNA is TGTGCCAGCAGTAACGGACAGAGTAAGAGTTATGGCTACACCTTC. It yields the protein CASSNGQSKSYGYTF.

This clonotype occurred many times. The gene calls are TRBV5-1 and TRBJ2-5, with D perhaps TRBD2 (6 bases). The germline V gene has CDR1 SGHRS and CDR2 YFSETQ. V was cut by 6 bases and J by 0 bases, with 9 bases left in between. CDR3 length: 13 amino acids. The CDR3 region is CASIIADQETQYF. The DNA of the CDR3 is TGCGCCAGCATAATAGCGGACCAAGAGACCCAGTACTTC. The full variable domain, completed using reference TRBV5-1 and TRBJ2-5, is KAGVTQTPRYLIKTRGQQVTLSCSPISGHRSVSWYQQTPGQGLQFLFEYFSETQRNKGNFPGRFSGRQFSNSRSEMNVSTLELGDSALYLCASIIADQETQYFGPGTRLLVL.

The chain employs TRBV27 and TRBJ1-6, with 7 bases matching TRBD1. The CDR3 is 15 residues long. CDR1 and CDR2 (germline): MNHEY, SMNVEV (reference sequence). The ends lost 5 bases at V and 9 bases at J; junction bases unmatched: 10. The CDR3 reads CASSTYRGAGSPLHF. In nucleotides, the CDR3 is TGTGCCAGCAGTACTTACAGGGGCGCCGGTTCACCCCTCCACTTT.

Ten or more counts support this clonotype. The rearrangement uses TRBV30 and TRBJ1-2; D ambiguous. The germline V gene encodes CDR1 GTSNPN and CDR2 SVGIG (reference sequence). The V end was cut by 2 bases, the J end by 0 bases, with 7 bases between. The CDR3 is 13 residues long. DNA of the CDR3: TGTGCCTGGAGTCTTACCCCTAACTATGGCTACACCTTC. Encoded protein: CAWSLTPNYGYTF.

This clonotype showed up just a few times. The chain uses TRBV27 and TRBJ2-7, with a weak D call TRBD2 (6 bases). Germline V lookup: CDR1 MNHEY, CDR2 SMNVEV (reference sequence). The germline V and J ends were trimmed by 5 bases and 7 bases, with 18 bases remaining between them. The CDR3 contains 14 residues. The CDR3 nucleotides read TGTGCCAGCAGTGCCCGGGTCGGCGGGGTAGAGCAGTACTTC. Translated: CASSARVGGVEQYF.

The chain couples TRBV3-1 to TRBJ2-7; the match to TRBD1 covers 8 bases. CDR3 size: 14 residues. Germline CDR1 reads LGHDT; CDR2 reads YNNKEL (reference sequence). V lost 6 bases, J lost 3 bases, and 7 bases stayed unmatched. Written as DNA, the CDR3 is TGTGCCAGCAGTCGCCAGGGGGCCGTCTACGAGCAGTACTTC. This codes for CASSRQGAVYEQYF.

This clonotype was recorded at least ten times. The J gene is TRBJ2-5, the V gene TRBV11-2; 7 bases agree with TRBD2. The CDR3 contains 14 residues. Germline CDR1 SGHAT, CDR2 FQNNGV. The V gene end was trimmed by 2 bases and the J gene end by 5 bases; junction bases not matched to a gene: 5. The CDR3, as DNA: TGTGCCAGCAGCTTATCGGGACTAATGGAGACCCAGTACTTC. Its protein product is CASSLSGLMETQYF.

This clonotype was counted only a few times. CDR3 in amino acids: CASSRQVNQPQHF. The CDR3 nucleotides read TGTGCCAGCAGCCGACAGGTTAATCAGCCCCAGCATTTT. This rearrangement joins TRBV7-8 to TRBJ1-5; the D gene is possibly TRBD1 (6 bases). The CDR3 has 13 residues. Trimming left V 5 bases short and J 4 bases short, with 9 bases between. The germline gives CDR1 SGHVS, CDR2 FQNEAQ.

This clonotype was counted at least ten times. The V and J genes are TRBV12-3 or TRBV12-4 and TRBJ2-2, with TRBD1 identical over 8 bases. This CDR3 spans 14 amino acids. V lost 8 bases and J lost 1; bases outside the gene matches: 3. The CDR3 sequence is CASQGTGNTGELFF. The CDR3 region has the DNA TGTGCCAGCCAGGGGACAGGGAACACCGGGGAGCTGTTTTTT.

This clonotype was picked up many times. The J gene is TRBJ2-2, the V gene TRBV10-1, with no clear D. This CDR3 comprises 13 residues. The V gene's germline CDR1 is WNHNN and CDR2 SYGVQD (reference sequence). With 0 bases removed from V and 5 bases from J, the gap between germline ends came to 4 bases. The DNA for the CDR3 is TGCGCCAGCAGTGAGTCCGAGACCGGGGAGCTGTTTTTT. Translating it yields CASSESETGELFF.

This clonotype was recorded many times. V and J are TRBV4-2 and TRBJ2-7; the match to TRBD2 covers 7 bases. The germline V gene encodes CDR1 LGHNA and CDR2 YNFKEQ. This CDR3 region has 14 residues. Germline trimming cut 0 bases from V and 4 bases from J; bases unmatched to any gene: 3. This CDR3 is CASSQDWGGYEQYF. The CDR3 DNA follows: TGTGCCAGCAGCCAAGACTGGGGGGGGTACGAGCAGTACTTC.

In its sample, this clonotype was seen many times. The chain carries TRBV28 and TRBJ2-3; the match to TRBD1 covers 8 bases. The CDR3 has 15 residues. Trimming took 6 bases from V and 4 from J; bases not matched to a gene: 9. CDR1 and CDR2 from the germline V gene are MDHEN and SYDVKM. The DNA of the CDR3 is TGTGCCAGCAGGGAAGTCACAGGGGGGTCAGATACGCAGTATTTT. Its protein product is CASREVTGGSDTQYF.

A few counts support this clonotype. Here the CDR3 reads CASSYGFSVNTEAFF. The CDR3 bases are TGTGCCAGCAGTTACGGTTTCAGTGTGAACACTGAAGCTTTCTTT. The rearrangement links TRBV6-5 to TRBJ1-1; no definite D call. CDR1 MNHEY and CDR2 SVGAGI come from the germline V gene. Trimming took off 2 bases at V and 0 bases at J, with 10 bases between the two ends. This CDR3 has 15 residues.

This clonotype showed up many times. Written as DNA, the CDR3 is TGTGCCAGCAGTTTATCCAGCCTTTGGGGCTACACCTTC. It is translated as CASSLSSLWGYTF. V is TRBV28 and J is TRBJ1-2; the D is unclear. This CDR3 is 13 amino acids long. CDR1 MDHEN and CDR2 SYDVKM come from the germline V gene. Trimming took 1 base from V and 8 from J, leaving 11 bases between them.

V is TRBV29-1 and J is TRBJ1-2; a possible D gene is TRBD1 (6 bases). The germline V gene encodes CDR1 SQVTM and CDR2 ANQGSEA. CDR3 length equals 13 residues. Trimming shortened V by 7 bases and J by 0 bases, and 12 bases separated the two germline ends. The CDR3 DNA reads as TGCAGCGCGGGACACGTAGCTAACTATGGCTACACCTTC. This codes for CSAGHVANYGYTF.

This sequence joins TRBV7-8 and TRBJ2-5; 9 nucleotides match TRBD2. After removal of 2 bases from V and 7 bases from J, the junction contained 11 bases not matched to a gene. CDR3 length equals 16 residues. Germline assignment: CDR1 SGHVS and CDR2 FQNEAQ. CDR3 region: CASSLSPLTSGMTQYF. The CDR3 bases are TGTGCCAGCAGCTTATCCCCCTTGACTAGCGGTATGACCCAGTACTTC.

This clonotype was detected ten times or more. The CDR3 reads CASSLDLGQQLFF. The CDR3 DNA is TGCGCCAGCAGCTTGGACCTGGGACAGCAACTGTTTTTT. The V call is TRBV5-1, the J call TRBJ1-4; 7 nucleotides align to TRBD1. Per germline, CDR1 SGHRS and CDR2 YFSETQ. The CDR3 consists of 13 residues. J lost 12 bases, V lost 0 bases, and 5 bases had no gene match.

CDR3 sequence: CASSLAIEGPTEAFF. The CDR3 nucleotides read TGTGCCAGCAGCTTAGCCATAGAGGGCCCAACTGAAGCTTTCTTT. The chain uses TRBV7-9 and TRBJ1-1; the D is unclear. The germline gives CDR1 SEHNR, CDR2 FQNEAQ (reference sequence). The CDR3 sequence is 15 residues long. V gave up 0 bases and J gave up 5 bases, with 13 bases separating them.

The table lists this clonotype with many counts. This sequence joins TRBV11-2 and TRBJ2-2; D is undetermined. From germline, CDR1 is SGHAT and CDR2 FQNNGV. Trimming stripped 2 bases from V and 1 base from J, with 14 bases between. The CDR3 length is 17 residues. CDR3 DNA sequence: TGTGCCAGCAGCTTAAAGACGGGCGGCCTGAACACCGGGGAGCTGTTTTTT. This encodes CASSLKTGGLNTGELFF.

For this clonotype: Sequence at one end of the junction differs from germline and may be a read error. CDR3 bases: TGCGCCAGCAGGGCGAGGGAGGGCCCAGAGGCCCAGTACTTC. The encoded protein is CASRAREGPEAQYF. V gene TRBV4-1 combines with J gene TRBJ2-5, with 7 bases identical to TRBD2. The CDR3 has 14 amino acids. Germline CDR1 reads MGHRA; CDR2 reads YSYEKL.

This clonotype has only a few counts. V gene TRBV20-1 combines with J gene TRBJ2-5; 9 nucleotides match TRBD1. CDR1 and CDR2 from the germline V gene are DFQATT and SNEGSKA (reference sequence). The CDR3 loop spans 16 amino acids. Trimming cost V 3 bases and J 2 bases; bases outside gene matches: 10. This CDR3 is CSASTVVGQGQETQYF. The CDR3 DNA is TGCAGTGCTAGTACCGTGGTGGGACAGGGACAAGAGACCCAGTACTTC.

This clonotype appeared many times. Here the CDR3 DNA reads TGTGCCAGCAGCCCCCGTTCCTACGAGCAGTACTTC. Protein sequence: CASSPRSYEQYF. This rearrangement joins TRBV11-3 to TRBJ2-7; no definite D call. The V end lost 5 bases, the J end lost 1 base, and 6 bases lay between the germline ends. The CDR3 is 12 amino acids. Germline lookup yields CDR1 SGHNT and CDR2 YENEEA.

This clonotype appeared many times. This sequence joins TRBV27 and TRBJ2-7, with 7 bases matching TRBD1. The CDR3 contains 13 residues. The germline V gene has CDR1 MNHEY and CDR2 SMNVEV (reference sequence). The J segment lost 4 bases and the V segment lost 5 bases, leaving 5 bases of the junction unmatched. CDR3 sequence (DNA): TGTGCCAGCAGTCCGGGACAGACGTACGAGCAGTACTTC. Its protein is CASSPGQTYEQYF.

This clonotype was picked up a small number of times. The V gene is TRBV12-3 or TRBV12-4, the J gene TRBJ2-7, with D uncertain. V lost 4 bases, J lost 3 bases, and 7 bases lay in between. The CDR3 has 12 residues. CDR3: CASSYNDYEQYF. CDR3 coding DNA: TGTGCCAGCAGTTATAACGACTACGAGCAGTACTTC.

This clonotype has more than one count but fewer than ten. The chain has TRBV28 and TRBJ2-7; tentatively, D is TRBD1 (5 bases). Trimming took off 5 bases at V and 3 bases at J, with 14 bases between the two ends. Germline V gene sequence: CDR1 MDHEN, CDR2 SYDVKM. The CDR3 is 14 residues long. The CDR3 DNA sequence: TGTGCCAGCAGTACCCCAGGACAAATCTACGAGCAGTACTTC. Protein product: CASSTPGQIYEQYF.

This clonotype was picked up many times. V usage is TRBV7-9 and J usage is TRBJ1-2; tentative D call: TRBD1 (5 bases). The V end was cut by 3 bases, the J end by 7 bases, with 9 bases between. Germline loops: CDR1 SEHNR, CDR2 FQNEAQ (reference sequence). This CDR3 is built from 12 residues. CDR3 protein: CASSLAGPGYTF. DNA for the CDR3: TGTGCCAGCAGCTTGGCGGGACCTGGCTACACCTTC.

This clonotype was observed at least ten times. V is TRBV28 and J is TRBJ2-7; D might be TRBD2 (6 bases). The V end lost 2 bases, the J end lost 7 bases, and 6 bases lay between the germline ends. The CDR3 is 11 residues long. Germline CDR1 reads MDHEN; CDR2 reads SYDVKM. The CDR3 here is CASSLGREQYF. The DNA of the CDR3 is TGTGCCAGCAGTTTAGGGAGGGAGCAGTACTTC.

This clonotype has more than one count but fewer than ten. This sequence joins TRBV5-1 and TRBJ2-1, with 14 bases identical to TRBD2. The CDR3 sequence is 16 residues long. Germline V lookup: CDR1 SGHRS, CDR2 YFSETQ. The V and J ends lost 3 bases and 10 bases, in that order; junction bases with no gene match: 9. The CDR3: CASSWRGLAGVAEQFF. CDR3 bases: TGCGCCAGCAGCTGGAGGGGACTAGCGGGAGTCGCCGAGCAGTTCTTC.